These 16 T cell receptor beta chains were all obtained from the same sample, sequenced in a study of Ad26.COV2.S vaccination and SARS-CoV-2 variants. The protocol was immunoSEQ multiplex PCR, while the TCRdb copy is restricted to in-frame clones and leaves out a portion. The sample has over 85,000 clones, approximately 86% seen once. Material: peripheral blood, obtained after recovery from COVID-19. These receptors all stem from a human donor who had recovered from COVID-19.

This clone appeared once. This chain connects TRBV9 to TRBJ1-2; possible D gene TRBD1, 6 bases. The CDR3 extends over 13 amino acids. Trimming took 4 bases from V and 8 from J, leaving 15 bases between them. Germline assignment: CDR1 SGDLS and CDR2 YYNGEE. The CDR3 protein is CASSSRQAQGYTF. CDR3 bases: TGTGCCAGCAGCTCCCGACAGGCTCAAGGCTACACCTTC. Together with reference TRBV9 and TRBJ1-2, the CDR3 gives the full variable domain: DSGVTQTPKHLITATGQRVTLRCSPRSGDLSVYWYQQSLDQGLQFLIQYYNGEERAKGNILERFSAQQFPDLHSELNLSSLELGDSALYFCASSSRQAQGYTFGSGTRLTVV.

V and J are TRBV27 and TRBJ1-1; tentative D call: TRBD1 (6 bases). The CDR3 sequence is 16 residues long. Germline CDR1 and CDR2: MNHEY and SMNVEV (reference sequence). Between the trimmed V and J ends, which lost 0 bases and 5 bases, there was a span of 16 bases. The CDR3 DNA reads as TGTGCCAGCAGTTTATCGAGGGGGGGGCGGGGTACTGAAGCTTTCTTT. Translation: CASSLSRGGRGTEAFF.

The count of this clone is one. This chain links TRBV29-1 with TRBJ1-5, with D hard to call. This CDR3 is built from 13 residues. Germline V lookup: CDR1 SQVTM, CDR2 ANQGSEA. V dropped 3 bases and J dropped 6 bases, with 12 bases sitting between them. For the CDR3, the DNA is TGCAGCGTTGAGGCTGGGTACGGTCAGCCCCAGCATTTT. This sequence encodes CSVEAGYGQPQHF.

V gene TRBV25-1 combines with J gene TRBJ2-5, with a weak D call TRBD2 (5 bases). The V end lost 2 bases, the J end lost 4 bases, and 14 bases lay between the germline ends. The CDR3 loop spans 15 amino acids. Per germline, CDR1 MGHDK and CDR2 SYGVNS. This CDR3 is CASSETRTASETQYF. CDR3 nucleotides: TGTGCCAGCAGTGAAACTAGGACGGCGTCAGAGACCCAGTACTTC.

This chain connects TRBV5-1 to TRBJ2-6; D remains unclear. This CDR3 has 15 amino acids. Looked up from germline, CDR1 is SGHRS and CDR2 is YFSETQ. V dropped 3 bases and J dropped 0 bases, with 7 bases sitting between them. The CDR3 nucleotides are TGCGCCAGCAGCTGGACGGACTCTGGGGCCAACGTCCTGACTTTC. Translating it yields CASSWTDSGANVLTF.

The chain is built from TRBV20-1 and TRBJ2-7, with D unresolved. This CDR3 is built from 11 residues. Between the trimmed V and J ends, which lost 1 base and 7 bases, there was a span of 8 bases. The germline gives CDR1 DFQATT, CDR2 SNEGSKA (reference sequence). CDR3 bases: TGCAGTGCTAGAGTTCGCGGTGAGCAGTACTTC. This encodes CSARVRGEQYF.

The CDR3 sequence is CASRPDRGHQPQHF. CDR3 bases: TGTGCCAGTAGACCGGACAGGGGGCATCAGCCCCAGCATTTT. The chain joins TRBV19 to TRBJ1-5; 11 positions agree with TRBD1. Trimming cost V 6 bases and J 5 bases; bases outside gene matches: 3. The CDR3 runs 14 residues. The germline V gene has CDR1 LNHDA and CDR2 SQIVND (reference sequence).

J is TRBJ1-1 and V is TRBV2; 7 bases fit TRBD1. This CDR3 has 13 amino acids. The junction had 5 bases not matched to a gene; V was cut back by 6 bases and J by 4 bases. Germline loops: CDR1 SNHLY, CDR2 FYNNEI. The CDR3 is CASRPYRGTEAFF. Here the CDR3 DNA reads TGTGCCAGCAGGCCCTACAGGGGCACTGAAGCTTTCTTT.

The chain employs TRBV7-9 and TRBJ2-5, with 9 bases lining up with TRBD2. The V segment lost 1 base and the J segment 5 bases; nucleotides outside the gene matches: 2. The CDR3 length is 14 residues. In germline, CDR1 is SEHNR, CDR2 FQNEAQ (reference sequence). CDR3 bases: TGTGCCAGCAGCTTAGACGCGGGAGGGGAGACCCAGTACTTC. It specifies CASSLDAGGETQYF.

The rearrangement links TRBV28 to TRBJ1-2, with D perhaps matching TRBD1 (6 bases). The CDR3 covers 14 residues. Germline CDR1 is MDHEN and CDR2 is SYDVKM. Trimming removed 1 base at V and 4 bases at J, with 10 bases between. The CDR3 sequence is CASSLYRAAYGYTF. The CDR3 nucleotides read TGTGCCAGCAGTTTATACAGGGCCGCCTATGGCTACACCTTC.

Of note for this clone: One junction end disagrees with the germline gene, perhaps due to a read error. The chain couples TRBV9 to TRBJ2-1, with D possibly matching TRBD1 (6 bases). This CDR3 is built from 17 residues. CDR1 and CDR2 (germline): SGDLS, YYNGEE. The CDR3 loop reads CAGSDSRASGTYNEQFF. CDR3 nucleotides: TGTGCCGGCAGTGATTCCCGCGCCTCAGGGACATACAATGAGCAGTTCTTC.

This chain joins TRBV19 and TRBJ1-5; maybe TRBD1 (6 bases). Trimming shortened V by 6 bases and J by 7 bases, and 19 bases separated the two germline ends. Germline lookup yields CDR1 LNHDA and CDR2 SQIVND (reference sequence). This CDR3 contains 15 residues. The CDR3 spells CASRPGRGGRQPQHF. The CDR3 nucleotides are TGTGCCAGTAGACCCGGGAGGGGGGGCAGACAGCCCCAGCATTTT.

CDR3 DNA: TGTGCCAGCATGAGACTAGCGGGAGTAGTCAAAAACATTCAGTACTTC. Protein: CASMRLAGVVKNIQYF. The chain is built from TRBV2 and TRBJ2-4, with 12 bases aligning to TRBD2. This CDR3 spans 16 amino acids. Germline V gene data show CDR1 as SNHLY and CDR2 as FYNNEI. V gave up 7 bases and J gave up 3 bases; unmatched junction bases: 7.

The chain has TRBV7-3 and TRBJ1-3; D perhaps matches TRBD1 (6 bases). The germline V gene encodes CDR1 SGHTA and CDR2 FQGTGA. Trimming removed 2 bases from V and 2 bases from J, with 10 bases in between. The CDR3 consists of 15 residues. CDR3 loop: CASSLYGGPGNTIYF. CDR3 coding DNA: TGTGCCAGCAGCTTATATGGGGGCCCTGGAAACACCATATATTTT. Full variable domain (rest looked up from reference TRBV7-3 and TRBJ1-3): GAGVSQTPSNKVTEKGKYVELRCDPISGHTALYWYRQSLGQGPEFLIYFQGTGAADDSGLPNDRFFAVRPEGSVSTLKIQRTERGDSAVYLCASSLYGGPGNTIYFGEGSWLTVV.

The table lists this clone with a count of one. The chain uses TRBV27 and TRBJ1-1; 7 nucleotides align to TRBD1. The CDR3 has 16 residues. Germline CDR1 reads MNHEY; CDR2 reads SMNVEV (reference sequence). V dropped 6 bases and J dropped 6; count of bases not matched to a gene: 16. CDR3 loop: CASSPTAVRGVAEAFF. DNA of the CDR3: TGTGCCAGCAGCCCAACGGCAGTCAGGGGGGTCGCTGAAGCTTTCTTT.

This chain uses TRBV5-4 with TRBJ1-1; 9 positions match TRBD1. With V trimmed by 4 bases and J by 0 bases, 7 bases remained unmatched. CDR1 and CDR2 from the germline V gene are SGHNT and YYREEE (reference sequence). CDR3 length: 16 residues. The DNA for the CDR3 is TGTGCCAGCAGCCCTACAGGGGGCTTGATGAACACTGAAGCTTTCTTT. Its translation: CASSPTGGLMNTEAFF.